The table lists the clone carrying this T cell receptor (beta chain) with a count of one. The target antigen is unknown. Assay: immunoSEQ multiplex PCR; the TCRdb copy retains only in-frame clones and omits some. The sample includes under 100,000 clones, around nine tenths of them seen just once. Per the germline V gene, CDR1 is GTSNPN and CDR2 is SVGIG (reference sequence). Trimming took off 3 bases at V and 5 bases at J, with 13 bases between the two ends. There are 14 residues in the CDR3. The data belong to a study of T cell responses to AZD1222 COVID-19 vaccine. Study information: Second-dose intervals of approximately 4 or approximately 12 weeks were pooled.

General study findings and limits: Scientists sampled the repertoires only once the peak T cell response had passed.

This TCR derives from an adult in good health. The sequences come from peripheral blood, collected on day 0 of AZD1222 vaccination. The chain joins TRBV30 to TRBJ2-2; D might be TRBD1 (5 bases). DNA of the CDR3: TGTGCCTGGAGATTAGGGGTTGGTACCGGGGAGCTGTTTTTT. The encoded protein is CAWRLGVGTGELFF.